A selection of T cell receptor beta chains follows, all from one sample in a study of blood T cells in healthy people across ages. TCRdb ran MiXCR on the 5' RACE reads and lists one entry per CDR3 protein. The sample has some 1,800,000 distinct CDR3 sequences, about 39% seen once. Sequencing was carried out using blood. The receptors come from a human donor in good health. Each CDR3 is given with its conserved first and last residue. D genes are given only for firm matches. For some rows the clone size is stated as once, few or many, or as a class when expanded; others skip it.

>few|TRBJ2-3|TRBV10-3|.|12
TGTGCCATCGGGCCCACACGAGATACGCAGTATTTT
CAIGPTRDTQYF
>.|TRBJ1-1|TRBV7-2|.|14
TGTGCCAGCAGCTCGAGAGCAGGGGACACTGAAGCTTTCTTT
CASSSRAGDTEAFF
>.|TRBJ1-2|TRBV21-1|.|15
TGTGCCAGCAGCAAAGGCTTAGGCGGCAGGGGTTCCACCACCTTC
CASSKGLGGRGSTTF
>.|TRBJ2-6|TRBV5-1|.|15
TGCGCCAGCAGCTACGGGGGCTCTGGGGCCAACGTCCGGACTTTC
CASSYGGSGANVRTF
>.|TRBJ2-1|TRBV12-3/TRBV12-4|.|14
TGTGCCAGCGCGCCTCGATTGGGGGAGGCTGAGCAGTTCTTC
CASAPRLGEAEQFF
>.|TRBJ1-5|TRBV6-6|TRBD1|15
TGTGCCAGCAGTTGGGAGACAGGGGGAAATCAGCCCCAGCATTTT
CASSWETGGNQPQHF
>.|TRBJ2-5|TRBV6-6|.|16
TGTGCCAGCAGCCACGAGCCGGGGGCCCAGGGGGAGACCCAGTACTTC
CASSHEPGAQGETQYF
>many|TRBJ1-1|TRBV7-9|.|13
TGTGCCAGCAGCTCGGGACAGAACACTGAAGCTTTCTTT
CASSSGQNTEAFF
>few|TRBJ1-2|TRBV10-3|.|12
TGTGCCATCAGTGGACAGGAGTATGGCTACACCTTC
CAISGQEYGYTF
>few|TRBJ2-5|TRBV20-1|.|15
TGCAGTGCTAGTACACGACAGGGAGGTTTGGAGACCCAGTACTTC
CSASTRQGGLETQYF
>.|TRBJ2-5|TRBV21-1|.|20
TGTGCCAGCAGCAAAGTAGAGGGGACTAGCGGGGGCCGGTTCCAAGAGACCCAGTACTTC
CASSKVEGTSGGRFQETQYF
>.|TRBJ2-1|TRBV28|TRBD2|17
TGTGCCAGCAGTTTATGGGCCGGGGGGGGCGTTATCAATGAGCAGTTCTTC
CASSLWAGGGVINEQFF
>.|TRBJ2-4|TRBV3-1|.|11
TGTGCCAGCAGCCACGGGGAGCCTCAGTACTTC
CASSHGEPQYF
>.|TRBJ2-7|TRBV11-2|TRBD1|15
TGTGCCAGCAGCACCTCGGGACAGGGGAGTTACGAGCAGTACTTC
CASSTSGQGSYEQYF
>.|TRBJ1-2|TRBV6-5|.|14
TGTGCCAGCAGCTATAGGGAACGGGGCTATGGCTACACCTTC
CASSYRERGYGYTF
>many|TRBJ2-3|TRBV7-9|TRBD2|15
TGTGCCAGCAGCTTACTAGCGGGCATCACAGATACGCAGTATTTT
CASSLLAGITDTQYF
>many|TRBJ2-3|TRBV20-1|.|12
TGCAGTGCTAGAGACCGCACAGATACGCAGTATTTT
CSARDRTDTQYF
>.|TRBJ1-4|TRBV27|TRBD1|17
TGTGCCAGCAGTTTCTACCCGCCGGGACAGGGAAGTGAAAAACTGTTTTTT
CASSFYPPGQGSEKLFF
>few|TRBJ2-5|TRBV24-1|.|14
TGTGCCACCAGTGATGTGGACTGGGGAGAGACCCAGTACTTC
CATSDVDWGETQYF